This T cell receptor beta chain emerged from a study of PD-L1 blockade in urothelial cancer. Across the study: Atezolizumab 1,200 mg was given intravenously every 3 weeks, starting 2014. At 3 weeks after treatment start (second dose) and again at 6 weeks, blood was analyzed.

This CDR3 contains 15 residues. The V end lost 7 bases, the J end lost 2 bases, and 16 bases lay between the germline ends. Germline lookup yields CDR1 MNHNS and CDR2 SASEGT. The repertoire was sequenced with immunoSEQ multiplex PCR; TCRdb's copy has only in-frame clones and lacks some. The sample lists more than 75,000 clones; over 90% were seen once. The receptor's source is a man aged 55 to 70 with urothelial cancer. The V gene is TRBV6-1, the J gene TRBJ2-3, with a weak D call TRBD2 (6 bases). This specimen consisted of PBMCs, obtained around atezolizumab (anti-PD-L1) treatment. The CDR3: CASTRWTTDTDTQYF. The CDR3 nucleotides read TGTGCCAGCACCCGGTGGACTACCGACACAGATACGCAGTATTTT.